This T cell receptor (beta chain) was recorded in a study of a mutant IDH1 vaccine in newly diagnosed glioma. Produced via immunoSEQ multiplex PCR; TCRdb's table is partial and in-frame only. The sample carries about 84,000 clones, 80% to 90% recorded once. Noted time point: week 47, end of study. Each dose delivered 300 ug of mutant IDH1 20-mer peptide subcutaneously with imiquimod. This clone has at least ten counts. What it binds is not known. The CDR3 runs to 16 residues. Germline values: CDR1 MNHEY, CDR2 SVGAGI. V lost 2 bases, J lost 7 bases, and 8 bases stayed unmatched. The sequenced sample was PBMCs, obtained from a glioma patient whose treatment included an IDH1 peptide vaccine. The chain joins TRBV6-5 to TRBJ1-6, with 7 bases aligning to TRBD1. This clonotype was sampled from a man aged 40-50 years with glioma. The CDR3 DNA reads TGTGCCAGCAGTTACACCGCCGGGACAGAGAATTCACCCCTCCACTTT. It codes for CASSYTAGTENSPLHF.